The 21 T cell receptor beta chains in this list originate from one sample, sequenced in a study of cytomegalovirus exposure and HLA in healthy donors (dated by TCRdb to about 2017). The method was the immunoSEQ multiplex PCR assay. For the multiplex PCR, a mixture combining 60 forward primers for TCR Vbeta segments and 13 reverse primers for TCR Jbeta segments was used. TCRdb carries this immuneACCESS record with in-frame sequences only. Its versions omit some clonotypes, under half of them owing to an unresolved V gene in the studies checked, with the rest unexplained. In all, the sample holds some 140,000 clones, and 73% of those were seen once. 1.3% of the sample is held by the ten biggest clonotypes. Sequencing used PBMCs. These receptors were obtained from a woman in her forties in good health and CMV-seronegative.

This clone showed up just a few times. CDR3 sequence (DNA): TGTGCCAGCAGCTTAGGTAGCGCTGCAACTAATGAAAAACTGTTTTTT. Its translation: CASSLGSAATNEKLFF. The chain has TRBV7-8 and TRBJ1-4; D call uncertain. Germline CDR1 and CDR2: SGHVS and FQNEAQ. CDR3 length: 16 amino acids. V gave up 1 base and J gave up 0 bases, with 9 bases separating them.

The chain recombines TRBV2 with TRBJ1-2; D perhaps matches TRBD1 (5 bases). The CDR3 extends over 16 amino acids. Trimming removed 2 bases at V and 2 bases at J, with 15 bases between. From germline, CDR1 is SNHLY and CDR2 FYNNEI. CDR3 region: CASSESKTNRNYGYTF. CDR3 in DNA: TGTGCCAGCAGTGAATCCAAGACAAACAGGAACTATGGCTACACCTTC.

The genes are TRBV9 and TRBJ2-1, with 8 bases that match TRBD1. The germline gives CDR1 SGDLS, CDR2 YYNGEE. The junction had 12 bases not matched to a gene; V was cut back by 2 bases and J by 8 bases. The CDR3 sequence is 16 residues long. The CDR3 bases are TGTGCCAGCAGCGTGGATGGACAGGGTGGATTTCATGAGCAGTTCTTC. Protein product: CASSVDGQGGFHEQFF. The whole variable domain, remainder taken from reference TRBV9 and TRBJ2-1, is DSGVTQTPKHLITATGQRVTLRCSPRSGDLSVYWYQQSLDQGLQFLIQYYNGEERAKGNILERFSAQQFPDLHSELNLSSLELGDSALYFCASSVDGQGGFHEQFFGPGTRLTVL.

There are a few counts of this clone. This chain links TRBV5-4 with TRBJ2-1; 7 nucleotides match TRBD1. The CDR3 is 15 residues long. Germline V lookup: CDR1 SGHNT, CDR2 YYREEE (reference sequence). With 3 bases clipped from V and 0 bases from J, the junction kept 3 bases outside the gene matches. The CDR3 bases are TGTGCCAGCAGCTCCTGGGACAGCTCCTACAATGAGCAGTTCTTC. Its translation is CASSSWDSSYNEQFF. The full variable domain, with the rest looked up from reference TRBV5-4 and TRBJ2-1, is ETGVTQSPTHLIKTRGQQVTLRCSSQSGHNTVSWYQQALGQGPQFIFQYYREEENGRGNFPPRFSGLQFPNYSSELNVNALELDDSALYLCASSSWDSSYNEQFFGPGTRLTVL.

The chain has TRBV6-6 and TRBJ1-2, with unresolved D. From germline, CDR1 is MNHNY and CDR2 SVGAGI (reference sequence). Deletions cut 6 bases from V and 2 bases from J, with 16 bases between. This CDR3 is built from 15 residues. The chain's CDR3 is CASREVGGLNYGYTF. CDR3 bases: TGTGCCAGCAGGGAGGTGGGAGGCCTCAACTATGGCTACACCTTC.

This clone occurred a few times. The rearrangement uses TRBV5-1 and TRBJ1-1, with 9 nucleotides matching TRBD1. The V and J ends lost 4 bases and 1 base, in that order; junction bases with no gene match: 2. Germline-derived CDR1 and CDR2 are SGHRS and YFSETQ. The CDR3 runs to 14 residues. CDR3 region: CASSPGQGNTEAFF. The CDR3, as DNA: TGCGCCAGCAGCCCGGGACAGGGGAACACTGAAGCTTTCTTT.

This clone came up once. The gene calls are TRBV6-1 and TRBJ1-2, with D possibly TRBD1 on 5 matching bases. This CDR3 comprises 13 residues. With 1 base removed from V and 8 bases from J, the gap between germline ends came to 11 bases. Germline V gene data show CDR1 as MNHNS and CDR2 as SASEGT. The CDR3 DNA is TGTGCCAGCAGTGAAGGACCAGGGCAAGGCTACACCTTC. This gives the protein CASSEGPGQGYTF.

The chain has TRBV5-6 and TRBJ1-6; maybe TRBD1 (6 bases). Trimming stripped 7 bases from V and 10 bases from J, with 18 bases between. The CDR3 has 14 residues. CDR1 SGHDT and CDR2 YYEEEE come from the germline V gene. CDR3 nucleotide sequence: TGTGCCAGCCGAATGTTCCGGACAGAATCACCCCTCCACTTT. It codes for CASRMFRTESPLHF.

The genes are TRBV5-6 and TRBJ1-1; TRBD1 might be the D (5 bases). The germline V gene encodes CDR1 SGHDT and CDR2 YYEEEE. This CDR3 region has 16 residues. V was trimmed by 4 bases and J by 3 bases, leaving 19 bases between them. CDR3 loop: CASSPPSVRADTEAFF. DNA for the CDR3: TGTGCCAGCAGCCCCCCGAGTGTCAGGGCGGACACTGAAGCTTTCTTT.

This rearrangement joins TRBV5-1 to TRBJ2-2, with D possibly TRBD1 on 7 matching bases. Germline V lookup: CDR1 SGHRS, CDR2 YFSETQ. Trimming removed 4 bases from V and 8 bases from J, with 24 bases in between. CDR3 size: 17 residues. This CDR3 reads CASSLRAGGGLDGELFF. The CDR3, as DNA: TGCGCCAGCAGCCTCCGGGCAGGGGGAGGCCTAGATGGGGAGCTGTTTTTT.

This chain connects TRBV4-3 to TRBJ1-1; 11 bases are shared with TRBD1. The junction had 5 bases not matched to a gene; V was cut back by 3 bases and J by 5 bases. Germline values: CDR1 LGHNA, CDR2 YSLEER. The CDR3 consists of 15 residues. Here the CDR3 reads CASSQGDRGWTEAFF. Here the CDR3 DNA reads TGCGCCAGCAGCCAGGGGGACAGGGGGTGGACTGAAGCTTTCTTT.

Note on this clone: Additional DNA sequences in this sample encode the identical CDR3. The V gene is TRBV5-6, the J gene TRBJ2-3; 7 bases agree with TRBD2. CDR1 and CDR2 from the germline V gene are SGHDT and YYEEEE. Trimming removed 0 bases from V and 1 base from J; junction bases left unmatched: 2. This CDR3 contains 15 residues. The CDR3 DNA reads TGTGCCAGCAGCTTGGGGGGGGGTGGCACAGATACGCAGTATTTT. Encoded protein: CASSLGGGGTDTQYF.

This clone was seen a few times. The chain recombines TRBV6-5 with TRBJ2-3, with D hard to call. The CDR3 totals 13 residues. From germline, CDR1 is MNHEY and CDR2 SVGAGI. The V end was cut by 2 bases, the J end by 4 bases, with 7 bases between. CDR3 bases: TGTGCCAGCAGTTACGGCAGTTCAGATACGCAGTATTTT. Translated, it gives CASSYGSSDTQYF.

V and J are TRBV7-3 and TRBJ1-6; 11 positions match TRBD1. Trimming took 5 bases from V and 9 from J; bases not matched to a gene: 3. CDR3 length equals 14 residues. CDR1 and CDR2 (germline): SGHTA, FQGTGA. The CDR3 region is CASSPGTGGSPLHF. The CDR3 DNA reads as TGTGCCAGCAGCCCCGGGACAGGGGGTTCACCCCTCCACTTT.

This clone was seen a handful of times. V and J are TRBV4-3 and TRBJ1-4; a weak D match, TRBD1 (6 bases). CDR1 is LGHNA and CDR2 is YSLEER in the germline V gene. The CDR3 has 16 amino acids. V lost 3 bases and J 1 base, leaving 12 bases between the germline ends. CDR3 sequence reads: CASSQARTETNEKLFF. CDR3 nucleotide sequence: TGCGCCAGCAGCCAGGCTAGGACAGAAACTAATGAAAAACTGTTTTTT.

The gene calls are TRBV5-5 and TRBJ2-1, with 7 positions matching TRBD1. V shed 0 bases and J 4 bases; nucleotides not matched to a gene: 4. The CDR3 has 15 amino acids. CDR1 is SGHKS and CDR2 is YYEKEE in the germline V gene (reference sequence). The CDR3 DNA is TGTGCCAGCAGCTTGGGGGACAGAAAGTACAATGAGCAGTTCTTC. It is translated as CASSLGDRKYNEQFF. The complete variable domain, with remaining parts taken from reference TRBV5-5 and TRBJ2-1, reads DAGVTQSPTHLIKTRGQQVTLRCSPISGHKSVSWYQQVLGQGPQFIFQYYEKEERGRGNFPDRFSARQFPNYSSELNVNALLLGDSALYLCASSLGDRKYNEQFFGPGTRLTVL.

There are a few counts of this clone. The chain couples TRBV10-3 to TRBJ1-1, with 8 nucleotides matching TRBD1. V trimming: 7 bases; J trimming: 4 bases; junction bases outside the gene matches: 5. The CDR3 length is 13 residues. Germline CDR1 is ENHRY and CDR2 is SYGVKD. The CDR3 reads CAITPTGGTEAFF. CDR3 nucleotide sequence: TGTGCCATCACTCCTACAGGGGGCACTGAAGCTTTCTTT.

The V call is TRBV27, the J call TRBJ1-2; D call uncertain. Trimming took off 3 bases at V and 2 bases at J, with 7 bases between the two ends. Germline assignment: CDR1 MNHEY and CDR2 SMNVEV (reference sequence). CDR3 size: 13 residues. The CDR3 coding sequence is TGTGCCAGCAGTTTGTTCCCAAACTATGGCTACACCTTC. This sequence encodes CASSLFPNYGYTF.

The chain carries TRBV19 and TRBJ2-3, with 7 bases fitting TRBD1. Germline V gene data show CDR1 as LNHDA and CDR2 as SQIVND (reference sequence). Trimming took 5 bases from V and 2 from J; bases not matched to a gene: 4. This CDR3 region has 14 residues. CDR3 DNA: TGTGCCAGTAGTGTCACAGGGGCCACAGATACGCAGTATTTT. Its translation is CASSVTGATDTQYF.

This chain joins TRBV6-6 and TRBJ2-2, with D maybe TRBD1 (5 bases). The CDR3 runs to 14 residues. Trimming pared 6 bases from V and 2 bases from J, leaving 10 bases between. CDR1 is MNHNY and CDR2 is SVGAGI in the germline V gene (reference sequence). CDR3 in amino acids: CASRKDSNTGELFF. The CDR3 DNA reads TGTGCCAGCAGAAAAGACAGCAACACCGGGGAGCTGTTTTTT.

The table lists this clone with a few counts. The chain combines TRBV6-1 with TRBJ2-5; 9 bases align to TRBD2. Germline V gene sequence: CDR1 MNHNS, CDR2 SASEGT. The CDR3 runs to 15 residues. J gave up 5 bases and V 4 bases, and 8 bases lay outside the gene matches. The CDR3 protein is CASSVLAGEGETQYF. The DNA of the CDR3 is TGTGCCAGCAGTGTCTTAGCGGGGGAGGGGGAGACCCAGTACTTC.